The rows below give T cell receptor beta chains drawn from one sample of a study of blood T cell repertoires in COVID-19. Only in-frame clones appear in the TCRdb table, and some are missing; sequencing was by immunoSEQ multiplex PCR. This table has about 290,000 clones, over 85% appearing once. The sequencing sample was made of peripheral blood. The receptors derive from a woman in her 30s with COVID-19, enrolled during active disease. Each CDR3 is given with its conserved first and last residue. Each record gives: D gene, V gene, J gene, CDR3 protein. D genes are given only for firm matches.

-	TRBV7-2	TRBJ2-4	CASSLRRGGNIQYF
TRBD1	TRBV6-1	TRBJ1-2	CASSEGDSLYGYTF
-	TRBV27	TRBJ1-5	CASSPPPGLNQPQHF
TRBD1	TRBV27	TRBJ1-2	CASRDRGEGYTF
TRBD2	TRBV24-1	TRBJ2-2	CATSDLKLAGTGELFF
TRBD1	TRBV4-1	TRBJ2-5	CASSPGQGALKTQYF
-	TRBV27	TRBJ1-6	CASSYTGTNSPLHF
-	TRBV29-1	TRBJ1-1	CSVVTALLNTEAFF
-	TRBV10-2	TRBJ1-5	CASSDPAGSHQPQHF
-	TRBV18	TRBJ1-2	CASSPGTNNYGYTF
TRBD2	TRBV5-8	TRBJ2-3	CASSSGGTSVGTDTQYF
-	TRBV19	TRBJ1-1	CAVSYEGNTEAFF
TRBD2	TRBV6-5	TRBJ2-7	CASNALAGVHEQYF
-	TRBV19	TRBJ2-7	CASSPDVREQYF
TRBD2	TRBV19	TRBJ2-1	CASSPGLPHNEQFF